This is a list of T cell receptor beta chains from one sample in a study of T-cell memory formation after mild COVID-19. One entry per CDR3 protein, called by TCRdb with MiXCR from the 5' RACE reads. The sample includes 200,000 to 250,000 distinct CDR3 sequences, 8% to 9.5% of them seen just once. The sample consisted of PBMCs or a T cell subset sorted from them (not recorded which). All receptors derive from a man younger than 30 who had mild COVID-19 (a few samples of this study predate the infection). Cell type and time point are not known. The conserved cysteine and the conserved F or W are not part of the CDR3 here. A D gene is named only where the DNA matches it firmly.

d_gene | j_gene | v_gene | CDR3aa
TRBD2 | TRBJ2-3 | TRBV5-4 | ASSSGLAGEGTVGTQY
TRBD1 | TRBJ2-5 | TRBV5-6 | ASSSYRGQETQY
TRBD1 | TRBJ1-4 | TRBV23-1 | ASSPHGTGGSTNEKLF
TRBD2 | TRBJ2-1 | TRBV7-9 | ASNVAGGPEEQF
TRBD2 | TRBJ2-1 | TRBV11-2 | ASSLAASGASYNEQF
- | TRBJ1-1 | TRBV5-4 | ASSSTSGTNEAF
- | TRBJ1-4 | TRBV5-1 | ASSLDPTGEKLF
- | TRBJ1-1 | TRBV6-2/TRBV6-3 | ASSFKRAWNTEAF
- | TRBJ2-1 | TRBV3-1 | ASSQVISYNEQF
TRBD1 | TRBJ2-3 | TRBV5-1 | ASSLDRGTNTQY
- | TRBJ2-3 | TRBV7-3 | ASSFGLAADTQY
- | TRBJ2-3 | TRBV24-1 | ATSDHTRGTTDTQY
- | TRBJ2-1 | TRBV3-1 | ASSQAYEQF
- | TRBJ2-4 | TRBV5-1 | ASSLGQGGNIQY
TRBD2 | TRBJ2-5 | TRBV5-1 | ASSWSGGASETQY
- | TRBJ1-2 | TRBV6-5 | ASRYRRTYGYT
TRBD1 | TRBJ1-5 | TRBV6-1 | ASRQGNQPQH
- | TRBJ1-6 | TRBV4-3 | ASSQETTGHENSPLH